The T cell receptor beta chain described here comes from a study of T cells in Graves' hyperthyroidism and ophthalmopathy. As for the study in general: Upon initial diagnosis and before any treatment, peripheral blood was collected.

Findings of the study overall: Blood held most thyroid clonotypes expanded above 0.001 frequency. The model forecast ophthalmopathy, anticipating it by a median approximately 6.1 months before onset.

The TCR beta CDR3 regions underwent amplification using RNA transcripts as the source. First-round RT-PCR targeting the TCR CDR3 was performed with the HTBI primer set. Using its own MiXCR run on the multiplex PCR reads, TCRdb lists one record per CDR3 protein. This table has 540,000 or so distinct CDR3 sequences, 15% to 18% appearing once. Graves' hyperthyroidism was deemed stable given no ophthalmopathy progression within 18 months. This clonotype was seen many times. Its antigen remains unknown. CDR1 and CDR2 (germline): SEHNR, FQNEAQ (reference sequence). This CDR3 region has 16 residues. J gave up 4 bases and V 3 bases, and 10 bases lay outside the gene matches.

V and J are TRBV7-9 and TRBJ2-7; 9 positions agree with TRBD2. This clonotype was sampled from a woman aged 25 to 39 with Graves' hyperthyroidism. What was sequenced was blood. Here the CDR3 reads CASSFYKTSGAYEQYF. The CDR3 nucleotides are TGTGCCAGCAGCTTTTACAAGACTAGCGGAGCATACGAGCAGTACTTC.